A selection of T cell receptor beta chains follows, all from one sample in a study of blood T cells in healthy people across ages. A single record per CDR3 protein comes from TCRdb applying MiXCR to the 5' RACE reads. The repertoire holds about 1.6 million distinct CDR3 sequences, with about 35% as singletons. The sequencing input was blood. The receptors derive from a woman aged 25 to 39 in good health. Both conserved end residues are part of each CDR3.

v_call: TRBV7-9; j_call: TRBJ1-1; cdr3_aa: CASSLWGRRNTEAFF
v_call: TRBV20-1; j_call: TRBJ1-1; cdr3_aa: CSAREKTEAFF
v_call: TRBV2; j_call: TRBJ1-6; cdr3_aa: CASSREGQGSPLHF
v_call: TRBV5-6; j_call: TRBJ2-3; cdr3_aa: CASSLPGAPSRTDTQYF
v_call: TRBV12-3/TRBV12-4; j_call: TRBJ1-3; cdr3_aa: CASSPGSLATGNTIYF
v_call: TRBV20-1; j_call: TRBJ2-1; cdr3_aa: CSPYFYNEQFF
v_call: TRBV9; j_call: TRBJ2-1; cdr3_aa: CASSGDQTFYNEQFF
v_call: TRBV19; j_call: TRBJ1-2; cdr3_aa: CASSIGGYTF
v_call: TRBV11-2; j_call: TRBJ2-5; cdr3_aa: CASSSAAGRQETQYF
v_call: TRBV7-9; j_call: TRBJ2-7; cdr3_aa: CASSPSLRTGGYEQYF
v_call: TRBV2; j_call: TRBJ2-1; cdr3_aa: CASPRLAGGYNEQFF
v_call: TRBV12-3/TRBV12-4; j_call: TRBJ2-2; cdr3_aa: CASSLRISGELFF
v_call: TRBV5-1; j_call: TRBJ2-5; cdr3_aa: CASSNPGSQETQYF
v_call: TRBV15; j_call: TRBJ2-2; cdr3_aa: CATSRVAGELFF
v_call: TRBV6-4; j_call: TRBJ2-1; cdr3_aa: CASSDLAGGSYNEQFF
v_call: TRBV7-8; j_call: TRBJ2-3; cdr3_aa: CASSLDRGYTDTQYF
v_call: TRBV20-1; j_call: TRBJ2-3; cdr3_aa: CSASFGQREGPDTQYF
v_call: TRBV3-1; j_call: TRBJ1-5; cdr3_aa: CASSQDWEQPQHF
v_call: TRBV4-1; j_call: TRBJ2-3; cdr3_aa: CASSQVIGPGVADTQYF
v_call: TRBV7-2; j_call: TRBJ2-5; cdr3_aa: CASTGLDQETQYF
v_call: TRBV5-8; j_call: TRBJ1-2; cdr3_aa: CASSQGTGGDESYTF
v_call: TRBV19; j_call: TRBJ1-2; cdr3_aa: CASSTNGAHGGDYGYTF